Shown below are 21 T cell receptor beta chains from a single sample sequenced in a study of cytomegalovirus exposure and HLA in healthy donors. The PCR had 60 Vbeta and 13 Jbeta primers. The protocol was immunoSEQ multiplex PCR, while the TCRdb copy is restricted to in-frame clones and leaves out a portion. This sample yields roughly 120,000 clones, of which around 73% are seen a single time; around 8.1% belongs to the top ten. Specimen: PBMCs. Source of these receptors: a middle-aged man in good health and CMV-seronegative.

The DNA for the CDR3 is TGTGCCAGAAGCTTGTACAGGGGCGTCGACGAGCAGTACTTC. Encoded protein: CARSLYRGVDEQYF. This chain connects TRBV5-3 to TRBJ2-7; 7 bases agree with TRBD1. TRBV5-3 is reported as an ORF; its role is uncertain. The ends lost 1 base at V and 5 bases at J; junction bases unmatched: 6. CDR3 length equals 14 residues.

The chain recombines TRBV29-1 with TRBJ1-1; D is possibly TRBD1 (6 bases). This CDR3 contains 14 residues. Germline CDR1 SQVTM, CDR2 ANQGSEA. Trimming shortened V by 3 bases and J by 0 bases, and 11 bases separated the two germline ends. CDR3 amino acids: CSVEPDRLNTEAFF. The CDR3, as DNA: TGCAGCGTTGAGCCCGACAGGTTGAACACTGAAGCTTTCTTT.

The chain carries TRBV6-5 and TRBJ2-7, with 10 bases identical to TRBD1. The CDR3 length is 13 residues. V was clipped by 2 bases and J by 6 bases; unmatched bases: 1. Germline CDR1 reads MNHEY; CDR2 reads SVGAGI. The CDR3 bases are TGTGCCAGCAGTTACGACAGGGGGCTCGAGCAGTACTTC. Protein sequence: CASSYDRGLEQYF.

The chain links TRBV29-1 to TRBJ1-1; D might be TRBD1 (5 bases). This CDR3 comprises 15 residues. The germline gives CDR1 SQVTM, CDR2 ANQGSEA. The V and J ends lost 3 bases and 4 bases respectively, with 18 bases between them. This CDR3 is CSVEGGGDSPTEAFF. As DNA, the CDR3 is TGCAGCGTTGAGGGGGGAGGCGACTCTCCCACTGAAGCTTTCTTT.

This chain links TRBV13 with TRBJ2-3, with D possibly matching TRBD2 (5 bases). Germline V gene lookup returns CDR1 PRHDT and CDR2 FYEKMQ (reference sequence). There are 15 residues in the CDR3. V lost 8 bases, J lost 0 bases, and 15 bases lay in between. CDR3 in DNA: TGTGCCAGCGCCCGGAGGACCACTAGCACAGATACGCAGTATTTT. As protein: CASARRTTSTDTQYF.

The chain uses TRBV18 and TRBJ1-2; TRBD1 is a possible D gene (5 bases). Germline V gene lookup returns CDR1 KGHSH and CDR2 LQKENI. The CDR3 extends over 14 amino acids. Trimming took 6 bases from V and 7 from J, leaving 18 bases between them. This CDR3 is CASSAGTDVFGYTF. CDR3 coding DNA: TGTGCCAGCTCTGCCGGGACTGACGTCTTTGGCTACACCTTC.

The J gene is TRBJ1-6, the V gene TRBV11-2; no definite D call. This CDR3 has 12 amino acids. Trimming took off 3 bases at V and 8 bases at J, with 5 bases between the two ends. Germline lookup yields CDR1 SGHAT and CDR2 FQNNGV. In nucleotides, the CDR3 is TGTGCCAGCAGCTTGTATGATTCACCCCTCCACTTT. This gives the protein CASSLYDSPLHF.

This clone occurred a few times. The chain uses TRBV6-1 and TRBJ2-7; D perhaps matches TRBD2 (6 bases). The germline V gene encodes CDR1 MNHNS and CDR2 SASEGT. Trimming left V 3 bases short and J 6 bases short, with 12 bases between. This CDR3 comprises 13 residues. The CDR3 loop is CASSEWQGGEQYF. CDR3 bases: TGTGCCAGCAGTGAGTGGCAGGGAGGCGAGCAGTACTTC.

The V gene is TRBV9, the J gene TRBJ1-1; maybe TRBD1 (5 bases). Looked up from germline, CDR1 is SGDLS and CDR2 is YYNGEE. V was cut by 5 bases and J by 1 base, with 9 bases left in between. The CDR3 consists of 13 residues. The CDR3 here is CASSFRANTEAFF. For the CDR3, the DNA is TGTGCCAGCAGTTTCAGGGCGAACACTGAAGCTTTCTTT.

This sequence joins TRBV7-9 and TRBJ2-7, with D maybe TRBD2 (6 bases). The length of the CDR3 is 15 residues. Germline CDR1 SEHNR, CDR2 FQNEAQ (reference sequence). Trimming cost V 2 bases and J 5 bases, with 16 bases left between them. The DNA for the CDR3 is TGTGCCAGCAGCTTAAGTCACGCGGGGTACGACGAGCAGTACTTC. Encoded protein: CASSLSHAGYDEQYF.

The rearrangement joins TRBV5-1 to TRBJ1-1; D might be TRBD1 (5 bases). The CDR3 covers 17 residues. V was trimmed by 3 bases and J by 3 bases, leaving 21 bases between them. Germline V lookup: CDR1 SGHRS, CDR2 YFSETQ. CDR3 coding DNA: TGCGCCAGCAGCTCCGCGCAGGGATCAGTAGGGCACACTGAAGCTTTCTTT. It specifies CASSSAQGSVGHTEAFF. The entire variable domain, with the rest obtained from reference TRBV5-1 and TRBJ1-1, is as follows: KAGVTQTPRYLIKTRGQQVTLSCSPISGHRSVSWYQQTPGQGLQFLFEYFSETQRNKGNFPGRFSGRQFSNSRSEMNVSTLELGDSALYLCASSSAQGSVGHTEAFFGQGTRLTVV.

V is TRBV5-6 and J is TRBJ1-2, with no clear D. Germline CDR1 is SGHDT and CDR2 is YYEEEE. The V end lost 2 bases, the J end lost 8 bases, and 19 bases lay between the germline ends. The CDR3 totals 15 residues. Here the CDR3 reads CASSFLEMRRGGYTF. CDR3 sequence (DNA): TGTGCCAGCAGCTTCCTCGAGATGCGCCGAGGGGGCTACACCTTC.

The V call is TRBV5-6, the J call TRBJ2-2; TRBD2 agrees at 10 bases. Germline V gene lookup returns CDR1 SGHDT and CDR2 YYEEEE. Germline trimming cut 10 bases from V and 3 bases from J; bases unmatched to any gene: 3. The CDR3 runs to 13 residues. DNA of the CDR3: TGTGCCGGCGGGACTAGCGACACCGGGGAGCTGTTTTTT. Translation: CAGGTSDTGELFF.

The gene calls are TRBV4-2 and TRBJ2-5; 9 bases fit TRBD2. Trimming took 0 bases from V and 1 from J; bases not matched to a gene: 3. Germline CDR1 reads LGHNA; CDR2 reads YNFKEQ. CDR3 size: 16 residues. The CDR3 loop reads CASSQEKTSGQETQYF. The CDR3 region has the DNA TGTGCCAGCAGCCAAGAGAAGACTAGCGGCCAAGAGACCCAGTACTTC.

The genes are TRBV7-3 and TRBJ2-2; D possibly corresponds to TRBD1 (5 bases). The germline gives CDR1 SGHTA, CDR2 FQGTGA. The CDR3 has 15 residues. V was cut by 2 bases and J by 1 base, with 8 bases left in between. CDR3 DNA sequence: TGTGCCAGCAGCTTAGAGGACAAGAACACCGGGGAGCTGTTTTTT. Its translation is CASSLEDKNTGELFF.

The chain employs TRBV27 and TRBJ2-4; 9 nucleotides line up with TRBD2. CDR3 length equals 14 residues. Germline CDR1 is MNHEY and CDR2 is SMNVEV (reference sequence). V shed 2 bases and J 6 bases; nucleotides not matched to a gene: 2. CDR3 nucleotide sequence: TGTGCCAGCAGTTTAGGCGGGGGGGGAAACATTCAGTACTTC. Translating it yields CASSLGGGGNIQYF.

CDR3 amino acids: CASSMFAGSYEQYF. The CDR3 DNA sequence: TGTGCCAGTAGTATGTTTGCGGGATCCTACGAGCAGTACTTC. This chain connects TRBV19 to TRBJ2-7; D perhaps matches TRBD2 (6 bases). The V end was cut by 3 bases, the J end by 1 base, with 10 bases between. CDR3 size: 14 residues. Germline CDR1 reads LNHDA; CDR2 reads SQIVND (reference sequence).

This clone was seen only once. The chain is built from TRBV29-1 and TRBJ2-5, with 7 bases that match TRBD2. V was clipped by 3 bases and J by 4 bases; unmatched bases: 17. Germline CDR1 SQVTM, CDR2 ANQGSEA. This CDR3 region has 17 residues. CDR3 loop: CSVDVRGVRGLGETQYF. CDR3 coding DNA: TGCAGCGTTGATGTCCGGGGGGTTCGGGGTCTGGGAGAGACCCAGTACTTC.

This clone was observed a few times. This chain joins TRBV4-1 and TRBJ1-1; D may be TRBD1 (6 bases). The CDR3 consists of 14 residues. Trimming left V 2 bases short and J 6 bases short, with 13 bases between. Germline V CDR1 and CDR2: MGHRA, YSYEKL. Here the CDR3 DNA reads TGCGCCAGCAGCCAAACAGGGTTGGAGGCTGAAGCTTTCTTT. It encodes CASSQTGLEAEAFF.

The CDR3 bases are TGTGCCAGCTCCGACAGCTACAATGAGCAGTTCTTC. It codes for CASSDSYNEQFF. The genes are TRBV6-1 and TRBJ2-1; perhaps TRBD1 as D (5 bases). Trimming took 8 bases from V and 3 from J, leaving 8 bases between them. CDR1 and CDR2 (germline): MNHNS, SASEGT. This CDR3 comprises 12 residues.

The chain joins TRBV6-1 to TRBJ1-4; 7 bases are a match to TRBD1. Trimming cost V 4 bases and J 3 bases; bases outside gene matches: 14. Germline CDR1 is MNHNS and CDR2 is SASEGT. CDR3 length equals 18 residues. The CDR3 DNA reads as TGTGCCAGCAGTGGATCCGGGACAGCCCGAGTGGCTAATGAAAAACTGTTTTTT. Its protein product is CASSGSGTARVANEKLFF.